This T cell receptor (beta chain) derives from a study of blood T cells in healthy people across ages. This clonotype appeared a few times. Its antigen is undetermined. This CDR3 is 16 amino acids long. V shed 5 bases and J 7 bases; nucleotides not matched to a gene: 9. Per germline, CDR1 DFQATT and CDR2 SNEGSKA (reference sequence). Using a J-beta primer mix together with a sample-barcoded 5' primer, a second PCR was run for roughly 7 to 12 cycles. TCRdb reanalysed the 5' RACE reads using MiXCR and keeps one entry per CDR3 protein. This table holds about 1.8 million distinct CDR3 sequences, roughly 50% found once. Study conclusions and caveats: Estimates based on one million T cells were treated as lower bounds. Roughly linearly, TCR beta diversity per million T cells fell as age increased. No one knew whether donors had CMV, which possibly confounded expanded clonotype changes.

Sequencing was carried out using blood. This receptor was obtained from a woman aged 40 to 55 in good health. This sequence joins TRBV20-1 and TRBJ2-1, with 15 bases identical to TRBD2. CDR3 DNA: TGCAGTGCTTTACGGACTAGCGGGGGGGCCAGGAATGAGCAGTTCTTC. It is translated as CSALRTSGGARNEQFF.